Presented here are 14 T cell receptor beta chains from one specimen sequenced in a study of blood T cell repertoires in COVID-19. Generated by immunoSEQ multiplex PCR, the TCRdb table keeps only in-frame clones and is missing some. The sample holds around 250,000 clones, 86% seen once. Sequencing was done on a sample of peripheral blood. These receptors all come from a man older than 75 with acute or convalescent COVID-19.

The chain joins TRBV29-1 to TRBJ1-2; possible D gene TRBD1, 5 bases. The germline gives CDR1 SQVTM, CDR2 ANQGSEA. Trimming took 3 bases from V and 4 from J, leaving 15 bases between them. The length of the CDR3 is 14 residues. The CDR3 reads CSVEPPGLVYGYTF. CDR3 bases: TGCAGCGTTGAGCCCCCGGGACTCGTCTATGGCTACACCTTC.

The chain joins TRBV7-2 to TRBJ2-3, with D perhaps matching TRBD2 (5 bases). The V gene lost 1 base and the J gene lost 9 bases, with 14 bases spanning the gap. The CDR3 consists of 14 residues. The germline V gene has CDR1 SGHTA and CDR2 FQGNSA. This CDR3 reads CASSLGGSTGTQYF. CDR3 nucleotide sequence: TGTGCCAGCAGCTTAGGCGGGTCCACGGGGACGCAGTATTTT.

This chain joins TRBV28 and TRBJ2-7; the match to TRBD2 covers 10 bases. Germline values: CDR1 MDHEN, CDR2 SYDVKM. The CDR3 covers 16 residues. Germline trimming cut 8 bases from V and 5 bases from J; bases unmatched to any gene: 15. The CDR3 nucleotides are TGTGCCAGCGGTCTAGCGGGAGAAACCCTAGGCGACGAGCAGTACTTC. It yields the protein CASGLAGETLGDEQYF.

This chain uses TRBV19 with TRBJ2-5; 13 nucleotides line up with TRBD2. CDR3 length equals 15 residues. V shed 6 bases and J 5 bases; nucleotides not matched to a gene: 6. Germline CDR1 and CDR2: LNHDA and SQIVND (reference sequence). CDR3 residues: CASRTSGGGGETQYF. The CDR3, as DNA: TGTGCCAGTAGAACTAGCGGGGGGGGCGGTGAGACCCAGTACTTC.

This rearrangement joins TRBV12-3 or TRBV12-4 to TRBJ1-4; the D gene is possibly TRBD1 (5 bases). This CDR3 is built from 13 residues. Deletions cut 3 bases from V and 8 bases from J, with 10 bases between. CDR3 DNA sequence: TGTGCCAGCAGTTTGGAGGGGATCGAAAAACTGTTTTTT. It yields the protein CASSLEGIEKLFF.

This clone was detected only once. V usage is TRBV5-1 and J usage is TRBJ2-7, with 8 bases aligning to TRBD1. CDR3 length: 15 residues. V was clipped by 3 bases and J by 2 bases; unmatched bases: 7. The germline CDR1 and CDR2 sequences are SGHRS and YFSETQ. The chain's CDR3 is CASSSGQGPTYEQYF. As DNA, the CDR3 is TGCGCCAGCAGCTCCGGACAGGGACCTACCTACGAGCAGTACTTC. Combining the CDR3 with reference TRBV5-1 and TRBJ2-7 gives the whole variable domain KAGVTQTPRYLIKTRGQQVTLSCSPISGHRSVSWYQQTPGQGLQFLFEYFSETQRNKGNFPGRFSGRQFSNSRSEMNVSTLELGDSALYLCASSSGQGPTYEQYFGPGTRLTVT.

Concerning this clone itself: The sample has other DNA sequences that encode this CDR3 too. The J gene is TRBJ1-1, the V gene TRBV7-2; 8 nucleotides agree with TRBD1. CDR1 SGHTA and CDR2 FQGNSA come from the germline V gene. V lost 1 base and J lost 5; bases outside the gene matches: 0. The CDR3 runs to 13 residues. In nucleotides, the CDR3 is TGTGCCAGCAGCTTAGGGACAGGGACTGAAGCTTTCTTT. Its translation: CASSLGTGTEAFF.

The chain combines TRBV11-2 with TRBJ2-7, with 8 bases matching TRBD1. Germline V gene sequence: CDR1 SGHAT, CDR2 FQNNGV. This CDR3 region has 14 residues. The junction had 2 bases not matched to a gene; V was cut back by 2 bases and J by 2 bases. CDR3 in amino acids: CASSLQGAAYEQYF. CDR3 DNA: TGTGCCAGCAGCTTACAGGGGGCGGCCTACGAGCAGTACTTC.

The CDR3 coding sequence is TGTGCCAGCAGCCCTAGCGGGGGGGCAGAGACCCAGTACTTC. Translating it yields CASSPSGGAETQYF. The chain combines TRBV3-1 (or the pseudogene TRBV3-2) with TRBJ2-5, with 12 bases lining up with TRBD2. Germline V lookup: CDR1 LGHDT, CDR2 YNNKEL (reference sequence). The CDR3 is 14 amino acids. After removal of 4 bases from V and 4 bases from J, the junction contained 1 base not matched to a gene.

The V and J genes are TRBV5-1 and TRBJ1-3; D perhaps matches TRBD1 (5 bases). This CDR3 region has 15 residues. Trimming stripped 7 bases from V and 0 bases from J, with 14 bases between. CDR1 and CDR2 (germline): SGHRS, YFSETQ. CDR3 region: CASGQDSSSGNTIYF. The DNA of the CDR3 is TGCGCCAGCGGCCAAGACAGTTCCTCTGGAAACACCATATATTTT.

The chain links TRBV5-4 to TRBJ1-1; 9 positions agree with TRBD1. The CDR3 has 14 residues. CDR1 is SGHNT, CDR2 YYREEE, per germline (reference sequence). Germline trimming cut 6 bases from V and 7 bases from J; bases unmatched to any gene: 10. The CDR3 loop is CASTLQGAPLEAFF. As DNA, the CDR3 is TGTGCCAGCACCCTACAGGGGGCGCCTCTTGAAGCTTTCTTT.

The CDR3 here is CASSSGVRGEKLFF. Here the CDR3 DNA reads TGCGCCAGCAGCTCAGGGGTTCGGGGCGAAAAACTGTTTTTT. The chain couples TRBV5-1 to TRBJ1-4, with a tentative D call TRBD1 (6 bases). Germline values: CDR1 SGHRS, CDR2 YFSETQ. The CDR3 spans 14 residues. V shed 3 bases and J shed 8 bases, with 14 bases lying between them.

The CDR3 loop is CASSTGTARTDTQYF. CDR3 nucleotide sequence: TGTGCCAGCAGTACCGGGACAGCGAGAACAGATACGCAGTATTTT. The chain carries TRBV6-6 and TRBJ2-3; TRBD1 agrees at 7 bases. This CDR3 has 15 amino acids. The germline V gene has CDR1 MNHNY and CDR2 SVGAGI (reference sequence). V was pared by 5 bases and J by 3 bases, with 8 bases of the junction left unmatched.

V and J are TRBV14 and TRBJ2-7; tentative D call: TRBD2 (5 bases). The CDR3 extends over 14 amino acids. Trimming took 0 bases from V and 6 from J, leaving 12 bases between them. Germline V gene lookup returns CDR1 SGHDN and CDR2 FVKESK. CDR3 DNA: TGTGCCAGCAGCCAAGATCTGGACGCGGGCGAGCAGTACTTC. It is translated as CASSQDLDAGEQYF.